These 31 T cell receptor beta chains were all obtained from the same sample, sequenced in a study of T cells in Graves' hyperthyroidism and ophthalmopathy. Regions amplified from RNA transcripts were the TCR beta CDR3 regions. When the TCR CDR3 underwent first-round RT-PCR, the HTBI primer set was used. MiXCR, run by TCRdb on the multiplex PCR reads, gives a single entry per CDR3 protein. Among about 540,000 distinct CDR3 sequences, 46% were seen once, and the ten largest hold roughly 8.2%. The sequencing sample was made of peripheral blood or thyroid tissue (not recorded which). These receptors were taken from a woman in her late teens or twenties with Graves' hyperthyroidism.

The V call is TRBV7-8, the J call TRBJ2-7; 11 nucleotides align to TRBD2. Germline loops: CDR1 SGHVS, CDR2 FQNEAQ. CDR3 length: 15 amino acids. The J segment lost 7 bases and the V segment lost 5 bases, leaving 10 bases of the junction unmatched. This chain's CDR3 is CASSPGTSGANEQYF. In DNA form, the CDR3 reads TGTGCCAGCAGCCCCGGGACTAGCGGAGCCAATGAGCAGTACTTC.

To note about this clonotype: Because it lacks the conserved phenylalanine or tryptophan at the end, this CDR3 is likely a read error. CDR3 coding DNA: TGTGCCAGCAGCGGGACAGGGGCTTTCCTT. This gives the protein CASSGTGAFL. This chain joins TRBV12-3 or TRBV12-4 and TRBJ1-1, with TRBD1 matching over 9 bases. Losses at the gene ends were 6 bases for V and 11 bases for J; bases not matched to a gene: 1. This CDR3 comprises 10 residues.

This clonotype was seen repeatedly, ten times or more. CDR3 nucleotide sequence: TGTGCCAGTGCGGGACAGACGTACGAGCAGTACTTC. This codes for CASAGQTYEQYF. This chain joins TRBV19 and TRBJ2-7; D perhaps matches TRBD1 (7 bases). The CDR3 runs 12 residues. The V gene's germline CDR1 is LNHDA and CDR2 SQIVND (reference sequence). Deletions cut 8 bases from V and 4 bases from J, with 12 bases between. Full variable domain (remainder filled in from reference TRBV19 and TRBJ2-7): DGGITQSPKYLFRKEGQNVTLSCEQNLNHDAMYWYRQDPGQGLRLIYYSQIVNDFQKGDIAEGYSVSREKKESFPLTVTSAQKNPTAFYLCASAGQTYEQYFGPGTRLTVT.

Of note for this clonotype: One end of the junction varies from germline; a read error may be responsible. V and J are TRBV4-1 and TRBJ2-3; D remains unclear. This CDR3 region has 12 residues. Per germline, CDR1 MGHRA and CDR2 YSYEKL. Written as DNA, the CDR3 is TGCGCCTGCAGCCAAGATGGGGATACGCAGTATTTT. This gives the protein CACSQDGDTQYF.

This clonotype was recorded at least ten times. This chain uses TRBV19 with TRBJ2-2; D unclear. V was clipped by 5 bases and J by 0 bases, with 16 bases between them. The CDR3 covers 17 residues. In germline, CDR1 is LNHDA, CDR2 SQIVND (reference sequence). DNA for the CDR3: TGTGCCAGTAGTGTCTCCATTGGATCTCCGAACACCGGGGAGCTGTTTTTT. Amino acid sequence: CASSVSIGSPNTGELFF.

CDR3 nucleotides: TGTGCCAGCAGCTCCATGGACGGCACTGGGGAGGCCCAGTACTTC. It translates to CASSSMDGTGEAQYF. The V gene is TRBV5-6, the J gene TRBJ2-5; possible D gene TRBD2, 6 bases. The germline V and J ends were trimmed by 3 bases and 9 bases, with 21 bases remaining between them. Germline values: CDR1 SGHDT, CDR2 YYEEEE. This CDR3 is built from 15 residues. Combining the CDR3 with reference TRBV5-6 and TRBJ2-5 gives the whole variable domain DAGVTQSPTHLIKTRGQQVTLRCSPKSGHDTVSWYQQALGQGPQFIFQYYEEEERQRGNFPDRFSGHQFPNYSSELNVNALLLGDSALYLCASSSMDGTGEAQYFGPGTRLLVL.

The CDR3 DNA reads as TGTGCCAGCAGTTACGCGAGAAAAGCGTACGAGCAGTACTTC. As protein: CASSYARKAYEQYF. The chain links TRBV6-5 to TRBJ2-7; D uncertain. Trimming took off 2 bases at V and 4 bases at J, with 12 bases between the two ends. Germline lookup yields CDR1 MNHEY and CDR2 SVGAGI. The CDR3 contains 14 residues.

The chain joins TRBV15 to TRBJ1-5, with D possibly matching TRBD1 (6 bases). Trimming took 5 bases from V and 2 from J, leaving 13 bases between them. In germline, CDR1 is LNHNV, CDR2 YYDKDF (reference sequence). This CDR3 is built from 15 residues. The CDR3 region has the DNA TGTGCCACCAGCTCCACAGGGATGGGCAATCAGCCCCAGCATTTT. Translated: CATSSTGMGNQPQHF.

This clonotype was detected many times. V usage is TRBV10-3 and J usage is TRBJ1-6; 7 nucleotides agree with TRBD1. Germline CDR1 is ENHRY and CDR2 is SYGVKD. The junction had 1 base not matched to a gene; V was cut back by 6 bases and J by 5 bases. The CDR3 covers 13 residues. As DNA, the CDR3 is TGTGCCATCAGCGGACAGGATAATTCACCCCTCCACTTT. Its protein product is CAISGQDNSPLHF.

V gene TRBV12-3 or TRBV12-4 combines with J gene TRBJ2-1, with TRBD2 as a possible D gene (6 bases). The DNA end lines up better with TRBJ2-7; the J call may be wrong. CDR3 length: 15 residues. The CDR3 reads CASRYSGRTNYEQYF. The CDR3 bases are TGTGCCAGCAGATACTCGGGGCGGACTAACTATGAGCAGTACTTC.

The J gene is TRBJ1-4, the V gene TRBV2, with D possibly TRBD1 on 6 matching bases. This CDR3 has 17 amino acids. Germline CDR1 and CDR2: SNHLY and FYNNEI. V shed 10 bases and J shed 6 bases, with 27 bases lying between them. The chain's CDR3 is CATDAGASTGEDEKLFF. CDR3 sequence (DNA): TGTGCCACCGACGCAGGGGCGAGCACCGGGGAGGATGAAAAACTGTTTTTT.

Many counts were recorded for this clonotype. The chain couples TRBV12-3 or TRBV12-4 to TRBJ2-5; 8 bases are a match to TRBD1. The trim removed 3 bases at V and 5 bases at J, leaving 8 bases unmatched. The CDR3 runs 15 residues. This chain's CDR3 is CASSFVGQGMETQYF. CDR3 bases: TGTGCCAGCAGTTTCGTAGGACAGGGCATGGAGACCCAGTACTTC.

In this sample, this clonotype turned up once. J is TRBJ2-7 and V is TRBV12-3 or TRBV12-4; 10 bases are a match to TRBD1. Germline trimming cut 5 bases from V and 6 bases from J; bases unmatched to any gene: 22. This CDR3 region has 19 residues. This CDR3 is CASSHAGTGEGWGFREQYF. The CDR3 DNA is TGTGCCAGCAGTCACGCCGGGACAGGGGAGGGTTGGGGCTTCCGCGAGCAGTACTTC.

With regard to this clonotype: A read error may be the cause here, since a much bigger clone is one base away. The chain uses TRBV2 and TRBJ2-7, with D perhaps matching TRBD1 (5 bases). V shed 2 bases and J shed 4 bases, with 12 bases lying between them. Germline CDR1 and CDR2: SNHLY and FYNNEI. This CDR3 contains 14 residues. This chain's CDR3 is CASSEPRDRYEQYF. The CDR3, as DNA: TGTGCCAGCAGTGAACCCAGGGATAGGTACGAGCAGTACTTC. Complete variable domain (other parts from reference TRBV2 and TRBJ2-7): EPEVTQTPSHQVTQMGQEVILRCVPISNHLYFYWYRQILGQKVEFLVSFYNNEISEKSEIFDDQFSVERPDGSNFTLKIRSTKLEDSAMYFCASSEPRDRYEQYFGPGTRLTVT.

This clonotype has ten or more counts. CDR3 nucleotides: TGTGCCACCAGTGATTTAAATACAGAGACGAACACCGGGGAGCTGTTTTTT. Amino acids: CATSDLNTETNTGELFF. The chain carries TRBV24-1 and TRBJ2-2, with D uncertain. Germline values: CDR1 KGHDR, CDR2 SFDVKD. CDR3 size: 17 residues. V was cut by 1 base and J by 0 bases, with 11 bases left in between.

This clonotype was seen at least ten times. The V gene is TRBV20-1, the J gene TRBJ2-1; D is unresolved. Trimming pared 6 bases from V and 4 bases from J, leaving 4 bases between. The CDR3 runs to 10 residues. Germline CDR1 reads DFQATT; CDR2 reads SNEGSKA (reference sequence). The CDR3 DNA reads as TGCAGTGCCCTTTACAATGAGCAGTTCTTC. Protein product: CSALYNEQFF.

The chain has TRBV3-1 and TRBJ2-7; D perhaps matches TRBD2 (6 bases). In germline, CDR1 is LGHDT, CDR2 YNNKEL (reference sequence). Between the trimmed V and J ends, which lost 1 base and 6 bases, there was a span of 16 bases. This CDR3 is 15 amino acids long. The CDR3: CASSQGWGVSIEQYF. The CDR3 DNA is TGTGCCAGCAGCCAAGGTTGGGGGGTTTCCATCGAGCAGTACTTC.

This clonotype has a handful of counts. J is TRBJ2-7 and V is TRBV30, with D possibly being TRBD1 (5 bases). Trimming left V 0 bases short and J 7 bases short, with 7 bases between. Germline loops: CDR1 GTSNPN, CDR2 SVGIG (reference sequence). The CDR3 is 11 amino acids. The CDR3 region has the DNA TGTGCCTGGAGTGTACAGGCAGAGCAGTACTTC. As protein: CAWSVQAEQYF.

Concerning this clonotype itself: A read error may explain this, as a much larger clone is one base away. The chain links TRBV6-1 to TRBJ1-1; D is uncertain. The CDR3 has 13 residues. Trimming took off 4 bases at V and 2 bases at J, with 8 bases between the two ends. Germline assignment: CDR1 MNHNS and CDR2 SASEGT. The CDR3 is CASSGSFNTEAFF. DNA of the CDR3: TGTGCCAGCAGTGGGTCATTTAACACTGAAGCTTTCTTT.

The CDR3 loop reads CASSLGTSGILQTQYF. The CDR3 nucleotides read TGTGCCAGCAGCTTAGGGACTAGCGGGATTTTGCAGACCCAGTACTTC. This rearrangement joins TRBV7-9 to TRBJ2-5; 12 nucleotides line up with TRBD2. The CDR3 has 16 residues. The J segment lost 6 bases and the V segment lost 1 base, leaving 6 bases of the junction unmatched. Per the germline V gene, CDR1 is SEHNR and CDR2 is FQNEAQ (reference sequence).

For the CDR3, the DNA is TGTGCCACCAGTGATCCCCTCACGGGAGGAGTCAATGAGCAGTTCTTC. Encoded protein: CATSDPLTGGVNEQFF. The chain joins TRBV24-1 to TRBJ2-1; 7 nucleotides line up with TRBD2. Germline loops: CDR1 KGHDR, CDR2 SFDVKD. J was trimmed by 6 bases and V by 3 bases; bases with no gene match: 10. This CDR3 region has 16 residues.

The sample holds a few counts of this clonotype. The J gene is TRBJ2-2, the V gene TRBV5-4, with 12 bases fitting TRBD2. The CDR3 has 18 amino acids. The germline gives CDR1 SGHNT, CDR2 YYREEE (reference sequence). J was trimmed by 5 bases and V by 4 bases; bases with no gene match: 12. This CDR3 is CASSAPSGRALGTGELFF. DNA for the CDR3: TGTGCCAGCAGCGCTCCTAGCGGGAGGGCCCTCGGGACCGGGGAGCTGTTTTTT.

V usage is TRBV29-1 and J usage is TRBJ2-7; D is possibly TRBD2 (6 bases). The CDR3 is 12 residues long. Germline assignment: CDR1 SQVTM and CDR2 ANQGSEA. Trimming left V 4 bases short and J 2 bases short, with 9 bases between. The CDR3 sequence is CSVGVAAYEQYF. CDR3 DNA: TGCAGCGTTGGGGTAGCGGCCTACGAGCAGTACTTC.

The table lists this clonotype with a count of one. The chain joins TRBV20-1 to TRBJ1-5; possibly TRBD1 for D (6 bases). This CDR3 has 14 amino acids. Germline assignment: CDR1 DFQATT and CDR2 SNEGSKA (reference sequence). Trimming pared 6 bases from V and 5 bases from J, leaving 17 bases between. The DNA of the CDR3 is TGCAGTGCCGGCGGGGGGGCGAGGGATCAGCCCCAGCATTTT. Translating gives CSAGGGARDQPQHF.

This clonotype was detected many times. The J gene is TRBJ1-5, the V gene TRBV7-6; D remains ambiguous. CDR3 length: 13 residues. Trimming shortened V by 0 bases and J by 0 bases, and 0 bases separated the two germline ends. Germline loops: CDR1 SGHVS, CDR2 FNYEAQ. The CDR3 reads CASSLASNQPQHF. The CDR3 nucleotides are TGTGCCAGCAGCTTAGCTAGCAATCAGCCCCAGCATTTT.

The chain is built from TRBV29-1 and TRBJ2-7, with D possibly matching TRBD1 (6 bases). Germline V gene lookup returns CDR1 SQVTM and CDR2 ANQGSEA. This CDR3 has 13 amino acids. V lost 4 bases, J lost 7 bases, and 17 bases lay in between. The CDR3 sequence is CSVVPQGTLEQYF. The CDR3 DNA reads as TGCAGCGTTGTTCCGCAGGGGACCTTGGAGCAGTACTTC.

The CDR3 loop reads CSSEARANYGYTF. The CDR3 DNA follows: TGCAGCAGTGAAGCCAGGGCTAACTATGGCTACACCTTC. This chain connects TRBV29-1 to TRBJ1-2, with D possibly being TRBD1 (5 bases). Germline V gene sequence: CDR1 SQVTM, CDR2 ANQGSEA. This CDR3 spans 13 amino acids. Trimming left V 8 bases short and J 0 bases short, with 13 bases between.

V usage is TRBV12-3 or TRBV12-4 and J usage is TRBJ1-2; D is perhaps TRBD1 (5 bases). Trimming pared 9 bases from V and 5 bases from J, leaving 19 bases between. CDR3 length: 14 amino acids. CDR3 DNA sequence: TGTGCCAGTAGGAGAGGTGGGGCTGTATATGGCTACACCTTC. The encoded protein is CASRRGGAVYGYTF.

This clonotype appeared many times. The CDR3 DNA reads TGTGCCAGCACCCGGGACGGAGTTAATGAAAAACTGTTTTTT. Protein product: CASTRDGVNEKLFF. This chain links TRBV2 with TRBJ1-4; D is possibly TRBD1 (5 bases). Trimming took 7 bases from V and 4 from J, leaving 13 bases between them. The CDR3 totals 14 residues. CDR1 and CDR2 from the germline V gene are SNHLY and FYNNEI.

The chain links TRBV7-9 to TRBJ1-1, with D unresolved. Trimming stripped 5 bases from V and 1 base from J, with 8 bases between. Germline V lookup: CDR1 SEHNR, CDR2 FQNEAQ (reference sequence). The CDR3 spans 13 residues. The DNA of the CDR3 is TGTGCCAGCAGCGAGCAACAGAACACTGAAGCTTTCTTT. This gives the protein CASSEQQNTEAFF.

This clonotype was detected only a few times. V usage is TRBV18 and J usage is TRBJ1-2; tentative D call: TRBD1 (5 bases). Germline CDR1 and CDR2: KGHSH and LQKENI. There are 12 residues in the CDR3. Trimming pared 3 bases from V and 10 bases from J, leaving 12 bases between. CDR3 sequence: CASSPRQTVYTF. The CDR3 DNA reads TGTGCCAGCTCACCCCGACAGACCGTCTACACCTTC.